This is a list of T cell receptor beta chains from one sample in a study of blood T cell repertoires in COVID-19. TCRdb keeps only in-frame clones here, not all; method: immunoSEQ multiplex PCR. Of approximately 260,000 clones listed, under 85% are singletons. The sequenced material came from peripheral blood. Source of these receptors: a woman in her forties with active or convalescent COVID-19. CDR3s include the opening cysteine and the closing phenylalanine or tryptophan. Fields, in order: V gene, clone size, D gene, J gene, CDR3 DNA, CDR3 protein. The D gene is left open where the match is weak. Clone size is shown for a subset of rows, as once, few, many or a class of expanded clone.

TRBV10-3	few	TRBD1	TRBJ1-2	TGTGCCATCAGTGATCAGGGGGCCTTAGATGGCTACACCTTC	CAISDQGALDGYTF
TRBV7-2	-	TRBD1	TRBJ1-1	TGTGCCAGCAGCTTACGTGTAGGTACGGGACAGAATGACTTT	CASSLRVGTGQNDF
TRBV12-5	few	-	TRBJ1-1	TGTGCTAGTGGGCCAGGGACGGGAGCTGAAGCTTTCTTT	CASGPGTGAEAFF
TRBV14	-	-	TRBJ2-5	TGTGCCAGCAGCCAAGGTTCTAGGTCAGTGGAGACCCAGTACTTC	CASSQGSRSVETQYF
TRBV7-6	-	TRBD1	TRBJ2-5	TGTGCCAGCAGCCCCAAAAGGACAGGTCCTCAAGAGACCCAGTACTTC	CASSPKRTGPQETQYF
TRBV7-9	-	-	TRBJ1-1	TGTGCCAGCAGCCAAGGACAGAGCCTGAACACTGAAGCTTTCTTT	CASSQGQSLNTEAFF
TRBV7-9	-	TRBD1	TRBJ1-1	TGTGCCAGCAGCCAATCTCAGGGGGGCACTGAAGCTTTCTTT	CASSQSQGGTEAFF
TRBV2	-	-	TRBJ1-3	TGTGCCAGCAGTGAGTTGGGGCAGCAGGCCGGTGACACCATATATTTT	CASSELGQQAGDTIYF
TRBV5-4	-	-	TRBJ2-7	TGTGCCAGCAGCTTGGAGTCAGGGTCCGCCTACGAGCAGTACTTC	CASSLESGSAYEQYF
TRBV30	-	TRBD1	TRBJ1-2	TGTGCCTGGACTCTACTCGGACAGGGCATTAACTATGGCTACACCTTC	CAWTLLGQGINYGYTF
TRBV5-1	-	TRBD1	TRBJ1-1	TGCGCCAGCAGCTCGACAGGGCTGAACACTGAAGCTTTCTTT	CASSSTGLNTEAFF
TRBV27	-	-	TRBJ1-1	TGTGCCAGCAGTTCCGGACTAAGGTGGGGTGAAGCTTTCTTT	CASSSGLRWGEAFF
TRBV19	-	TRBD1	TRBJ1-6	TGTGCCAGTAGTACTTCGGACAGGCATGGTTCACCCCTCCACTTT	CASSTSDRHGSPLHF
TRBV18	-	-	TRBJ2-5	TGTGCCAGCTCACCATTGACTACTAGCCCCGAGACCCAGTACTTC	CASSPLTTSPETQYF
TRBV30	few	-	TRBJ1-1	TGTGCCTGGAGTGTCGGGGGAAATAACTACAAAGCTTTCTTT	CAWSVGGNNYKAFF
TRBV5-4	-	-	TRBJ2-5	TGTGCCAGCAGCTCGTGGGGGGTGGTGAAGACCCAGTACTTC	CASSSWGVVKTQYF
TRBV27	-	TRBD1	TRBJ1-2	TGTGCCAGCAGCATTGACAGGGGCTATGGCTACACCTTC	CASSIDRGYGYTF
TRBV10-3	-	TRBD1	TRBJ1-3	TGTGCCATCAGCTCTCGGGACAGGGCTTTATCTGGAAACACCATATATTTT	CAISSRDRALSGNTIYF
TRBV27	-	-	TRBJ2-2	TGTGCCAGCAGATTGGGGGGTCTCGACGGGGAGCTGTTTTTT	CASRLGGLDGELFF
TRBV2	-	TRBD2	TRBJ2-5	TGTGCCAGCAGTACCCCTAGCGGGGGAGTAACCCAGTACTTC	CASSTPSGGVTQYF
TRBV12-3/TRBV12-4	-	-	TRBJ1-5	TGTGCCAGCAGCCGGGGGGAGGGTCAGCCCCAGCATTTT	CASSRGEGQPQHF
TRBV7-2	many	-	TRBJ1-2	TGTGCCAGCAGCCTCAACGTCAGGGTCGACTATGGCTACACCTTC	CASSLNVRVDYGYTF
TRBV29-1	-	-	TRBJ1-1	TGCAGCGTTGAACGACAGTTGAACACTGAAGCTTTCTTT	CSVERQLNTEAFF
TRBV12-3/TRBV12-4	once	-	TRBJ2-3	TGTGCCAGCAGTCCTCAGTTCGAGCAGTATTTT	CASSPQFEQYF
TRBV7-2	-	-	TRBJ1-2	TGTGCCAGCAACACCGGGGGGATCGATGGCTACACCTTC	CASNTGGIDGYTF
TRBV9	few	TRBD1	TRBJ1-2	TGTGCCAGCAGCTCAACAGGGGGCGCCGACTATGGCTACACCTTC	CASSSTGGADYGYTF
TRBV7-8	-	-	TRBJ2-1	TGTGCCAGCAGCTTAGAGTCAGGGGCAGGTCACAATGAGCAGTTCTTC	CASSLESGAGHNEQFF
TRBV4-1	-	-	TRBJ2-5	TGCGCCAGCAGCCAGGAACAGGGTGTAGTACAGACCCAGTACTTC	CASSQEQGVVQTQYF
TRBV7-2	-	-	TRBJ2-5	TGTGCCAGCAGCTTAGTTGGTAGCGCCGAGACCCAGTACTTC	CASSLVGSAETQYF
TRBV5-1	-	-	TRBJ2-2	TGCGCCAGCAGCTCCCCCCAGGGGCCGCGCACCGGGGAGCTGTTTTTT	CASSSPQGPRTGELFF
TRBV5-4	-	-	TRBJ1-3	TGTGCCAGCAGCCGGAGAGACTCTGGAAACACCATATATTTT	CASSRRDSGNTIYF
TRBV27	-	-	TRBJ1-5	TGTGCCAGCAGTTTGCGGGAATCCAATCAGCCCCAGCATTTT	CASSLRESNQPQHF
TRBV29-1	once	-	TRBJ1-4	TGCAGCGCGGGGAGGGCTAATGAAAAACTGTTTTTT	CSAGRANEKLFF
TRBV10-1	-	TRBD2	TRBJ2-1	TGCGCCAGCAGTGAAAGCGGGGGGGCGAGTGAGCAGTTCTTC	CASSESGGASEQFF
TRBV18	-	-	TRBJ1-3	TGTGCCAGCTCACCAAGGGGAAACGGAAACACCATATATTTT	CASSPRGNGNTIYF
TRBV9	few	TRBD1	TRBJ1-6	TGTGCCAGCAGCGCGGGACAGGGCTCCTATAATTCACCCCTCCACTTT	CASSAGQGSYNSPLHF
TRBV5-1	-	TRBD1	TRBJ2-7	TGCGCCAGCAGCTTTGGGGACAGGGGGGTATTTGAGCAGTACTTC	CASSFGDRGVFEQYF
TRBV3-1/TRBV3-2	-	-	TRBJ2-2	TGTGCCAGCAGCCAAGATTACGGGGACACCGGGGAGCTGTTTTTT	CASSQDYGDTGELFF
TRBV10-3	-	TRBD1	TRBJ1-2	TGTGCCATCACCCGGGACAGGAGTAATAATGGCTACACCTTC	CAITRDRSNNGYTF
TRBV11-2	-	-	TRBJ1-5	TGTGCCAGCAGCTTAGATCGGGGGGGGAATCAGCCCCAGCATTTT	CASSLDRGGNQPQHF
TRBV4-1	few	TRBD1	TRBJ2-7	TGCGCCAGCAGCCAAGGCCCGGGGCAGGGGGTTGTGCAGTACTTC	CASSQGPGQGVVQYF
TRBV3-1/TRBV3-2	-	-	TRBJ1-3	TGTGCCAGCAGTCTAGGGAGGGGAAACACCATATATTTT	CASSLGRGNTIYF
TRBV18	few	-	TRBJ2-5	TGTGCCAGCTCACCTAACCAGGGGATAGGTGAGACCCAGTACTTC	CASSPNQGIGETQYF
TRBV28	few	-	TRBJ1-2	TGTGCCAGCAGTACCCCGTTGGGGCAAGGAAGCTACACCTTC	CASSTPLGQGSYTF
TRBV3-1/TRBV3-2	once	TRBD2	TRBJ2-3	TGTGCCAGCAGCCGGCGGGGGGGCCAGGCAGATACGCAGTATTTT	CASSRRGGQADTQYF